This record looks at one T cell receptor (beta chain) sequence and its context. What it recognizes is unknown. Assay used: immunoSEQ multiplex PCR; TCRdb lists only in-frame clones, some missing. Here the sample spans 64,000 or so clones, approximately 90% being singletons. J was trimmed by 6 bases and V by 0 bases; bases with no gene match: 3. Germline V CDR1 and CDR2: MGHRA, YSYEKL. The CDR3 extends over 15 amino acids. Time point reported: cycle 4 day 1 (C4D1), after 6 weeks of nivolumab. Every one of the patients relapsed after autologous stem cell transplantation (brentuximab vedotin exposure was variable). The data were taken from a study of PD-1 blockade in classical Hodgkin lymphoma. Broader study findings: Newly diagnosed and completely responding patients shared comparable baseline diversity.

The material sequenced was peripheral blood mononuclear cells (PBMCs), taken before the fourth cycle of nivolumab. The source of this sequence is a human donor with classical Hodgkin lymphoma. This sequence joins TRBV4-1 and TRBJ1-5, with 9 bases that match TRBD1. The CDR3 DNA reads as TGCGCCAGCAGCCAAGACACAGGGGGCGGTCAGCCCCAGCATTTT. This encodes CASSQDTGGGQPQHF.